The clone carrying this T cell receptor (beta chain) appeared many times. Antigen unknown. Each CDR3 protein is one row after TCRdb ran MiXCR on the RT-PCR reads. The repertoire holds roughly 700,000 distinct CDR3 sequences, with around 13% as singletons. The CDR3 is 12 amino acids. Germline CDR1 SGHDT, CDR2 YYEEEE. Between the trimmed V and J ends, which lost 2 bases and 6 bases, there was a span of 5 bases. This entry is derived from a study of response to subunit inactivated influenza vaccine. Study-level results: The authors put forward the suggestion that each seasonal influenza vaccination may bring in only a limited number of new T cells.

Sequences were derived from PBMCs from blood, sampled 14 to 15 days before vaccination. This TCR was recovered from a middle-aged man who received an inactivated influenza vaccine. This chain connects TRBV5-6 to TRBJ2-2; D uncertain. CDR3 protein: CASSLWPGELFF. In nucleotides, the CDR3 is TGTGCCAGCAGCTTATGGCCCGGGGAGCTGTTTTTT.